These 2 T cell receptor beta chains were sequenced from one sample in a study of cytomegalovirus exposure and HLA in healthy donors. PCR was performed using 60 Vbeta and 13 Jbeta primers. The repertoire was sequenced with immunoSEQ multiplex PCR; TCRdb's copy has only in-frame clones and lacks some. The sample lists around 90,000 clones, 55% to 70% occurring once. The sequenced material came from PBMCs. These receptors all come from a woman aged 50 to 60 in good health and CMV-seropositive.

V gene TRBV28 combines with J gene TRBJ2-2; TRBD2 matches 11 bases. This CDR3 region has 16 residues. The germline gives CDR1 MDHEN, CDR2 SYDVKM. V gave up 8 bases and J gave up 5 bases; unmatched junction bases: 10. The CDR3 region is CASGSPGTSGTGELFF. CDR3 DNA sequence: TGTGCCAGCGGCTCCCCGGGGACTAGCGGTACCGGGGAGCTGTTTTTT.

This clone showed up just a few times. The genes are TRBV10-2 and TRBJ2-4; D remains ambiguous. CDR3 length equals 15 residues. V lost 0 bases to trimming and J lost 0 bases, with 6 bases between them. CDR1 is WSHSY and CDR2 is SAAADI in the germline V gene. CDR3 nucleotides: TGCGCCAGCAGTGAGTCTATGTTAGCCAAAAACATTCAGTACTTC. Protein: CASSESMLAKNIQYF.